This T cell receptor beta chain stems from a study of identifying expanded T cells in peripheral blood. Findings of the study overall: Across healthy donors, higher total template counts meant significantly greater approximately 2-week count variance. Differentially abundant clones: around 1.2 between replicates, about 15 at approximately 13 days, less than 25 at four.

Germline CDR1 reads MNHNY; CDR2 reads SVGAGI (reference sequence). This CDR3 has 15 amino acids. The V end lost 6 bases, the J end lost 1 base, and 15 bases lay between the germline ends. No infections or other immune events were documented during collection. On this clone itself: As yet, its antigen is unknown.

Generated by immunoSEQ multiplex PCR, the TCRdb table keeps only in-frame clones and is missing some. The sample lists about 86,000 clones; around 83% were seen once. Specimen: blood. The chain links TRBV6-6 to TRBJ2-5; TRBD1 might be the D (5 bases). The source is a person aged 18 to 75 in good health. The CDR3 protein is CASRPAQGIQETQYF. As DNA, the CDR3 is TGTGCCAGCAGGCCGGCGCAGGGTATCCAAGAGACCCAGTACTTC.